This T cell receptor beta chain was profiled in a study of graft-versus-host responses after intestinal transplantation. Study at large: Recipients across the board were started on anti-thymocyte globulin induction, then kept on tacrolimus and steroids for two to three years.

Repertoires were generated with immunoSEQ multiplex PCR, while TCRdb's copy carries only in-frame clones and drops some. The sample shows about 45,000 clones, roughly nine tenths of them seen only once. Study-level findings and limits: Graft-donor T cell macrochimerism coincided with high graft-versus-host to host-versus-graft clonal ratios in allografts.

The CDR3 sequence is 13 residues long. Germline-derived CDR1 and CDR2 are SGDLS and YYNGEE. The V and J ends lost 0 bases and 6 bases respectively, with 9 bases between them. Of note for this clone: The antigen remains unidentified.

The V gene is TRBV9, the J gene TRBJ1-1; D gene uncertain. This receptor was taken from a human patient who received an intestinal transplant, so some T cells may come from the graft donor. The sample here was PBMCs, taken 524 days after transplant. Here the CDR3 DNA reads TGTGCCAGCAGCGTAGAAGGGTCGGCTGAAGCTTTCTTT. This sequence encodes CASSVEGSAEAFF.